The 23 T cell receptor beta chains reported below all come from one sample, sequenced in a study of radiation and T cells in renal cell carcinoma. Stated time point: baseline pretreatment blood. Noted treatment: 15 Gy SBRT to primary tumor, nephrectomy 4 weeks later. The method was immunoSEQ multiplex PCR; TCRdb's version includes in-frame clones alone and lacks a portion of them. Of 140,000 to 150,000 clones listed, 88% are singletons. The sequences come from blood, collected from a patient whose treatment included radiotherapy and nephrectomy. The origin of the receptors is a woman in her 70s with renal cell carcinoma.

This clone has just one count. The rearrangement joins TRBV15 to TRBJ1-1, with 7 bases identical to TRBD1. CDR3 length: 12 residues. Trimming took 3 bases from V and 8 from J; bases not matched to a gene: 3. Germline CDR1 reads LNHNV; CDR2 reads YYDKDF (reference sequence). This CDR3 reads CATSRGQIEAFF. The CDR3, as DNA: TGTGCCACCAGCAGGGGACAGATCGAAGCTTTCTTT. Variable domain in full (rest from reference TRBV15 and TRBJ1-1): DAMVIQNPRYQVTQFGKPVTLSCSQTLNHNVMYWYQQKSSQAPKLLFHYYDKDFNNEADTPDNFQSRRPNTSFCFLDIRSPGLGDTAMYLCATSRGQIEAFFGQGTRLTVV.

The chain joins TRBV27 to TRBJ1-6; D call uncertain. Trimming took 5 bases from V and 3 from J, leaving 11 bases between them. Germline CDR1 MNHEY, CDR2 SMNVEV (reference sequence). This CDR3 is built from 15 residues. The CDR3 is CASSTPGGYNSPLHF. CDR3 nucleotide sequence: TGTGCCAGCAGTACTCCGGGAGGCTATAATTCACCCCTCCACTTT.

This clone has just one count. Other DNA sequences in this specimen translate into the identical CDR3. The V gene is TRBV7-2, the J gene TRBJ1-1; D remains ambiguous. Germline-derived CDR1 and CDR2 are SGHTA and FQGNSA. This CDR3 has 14 residues. V was cut by 1 base and J by 3 bases, with 9 bases left in between. As DNA, the CDR3 is TGTGCCAGCAGCTTAGAGTCCCCGGACACTGAAGCTTTCTTT. Protein product: CASSLESPDTEAFF.

The chain links TRBV7-6 to TRBJ2-5; the D gene is possibly TRBD2 (5 bases). From germline, CDR1 is SGHVS and CDR2 FNYEAQ. CDR3 length: 12 amino acids. V was pared by 11 bases and J by 5 bases, with 15 bases between. This CDR3 is CAGIGIAETQYF. The CDR3 nucleotides read TGTGCCGGGATCGGGATTGCGGAGACCCAGTACTTC.

This sequence joins TRBV6-5 and TRBJ1-1; 11 positions agree with TRBD1. Germline CDR1 is MNHEY and CDR2 is SVGAGI. This CDR3 region has 13 residues. After removal of 5 bases from V and 11 bases from J, the junction contained 7 bases not matched to a gene. Written as DNA, the CDR3 is TGTGCCAGCAGTACCCGGGACAGGGGGACGGCTTTCTTT. It is translated as CASSTRDRGTAFF.

This chain uses TRBV11-3 with TRBJ2-2, with D possibly TRBD1 on 7 matching bases. Germline CDR1 and CDR2: SGHNT and YENEEA. This CDR3 has 17 residues. Trimming stripped 1 base from V and 4 bases from J, with 16 bases between. CDR3 nucleotides: TGTGCCAGCAGCTTAGGAAGGACAGGAGGGACCACCGGGGAGCTGTTTTTT. It yields the protein CASSLGRTGGTTGELFF.

This chain connects TRBV19 to TRBJ1-3; D is perhaps TRBD1 (6 bases). The germline V gene encodes CDR1 LNHDA and CDR2 SQIVND (reference sequence). The CDR3 loop spans 13 amino acids. V was clipped by 6 bases and J by 4 bases, with 10 bases between them. DNA of the CDR3: TGTGCCAGTAGCCGGGGGCCGGGAAACACCATATATTTT. Translated, it gives CASSRGPGNTIYF.

The J gene is TRBJ2-7, the V gene TRBV5-4, with 9 bases lining up with TRBD2. V gave up 4 bases and J gave up 2 bases; unmatched junction bases: 7. This CDR3 spans 15 amino acids. Germline lookup yields CDR1 SGHNT and CDR2 YYREEE (reference sequence). The CDR3 DNA sequence: TGTGCCAGCAGCCCCTATAGCGGGGGAACCTACGAGCAGTACTTC. Translating it yields CASSPYSGGTYEQYF.

The chain is built from TRBV10-3 and TRBJ2-3; unclear D gene. Germline loops: CDR1 ENHRY, CDR2 SYGVKD. The CDR3 has 14 amino acids. Trimming left V 4 bases short and J 2 bases short, with 10 bases between. The CDR3 DNA follows: TGTGCCATCAGTGTAGGGTCCCTCACAGATACGCAGTATTTT. It yields the protein CAISVGSLTDTQYF.

CDR3 nucleotide sequence: TGTGCCTGGCGTGACAGGGTCCATTCACCCCTCCACTTT. It specifies CAWRDRVHSPLHF. The chain employs TRBV30 and TRBJ1-6, with 7 bases identical to TRBD1. CDR3 length: 13 residues. The germline CDR1 and CDR2 sequences are GTSNPN and SVGIG (reference sequence). Trimming at V came to 5 bases and at J to 8 bases, leaving 6 bases not matched to a gene.

This clone was counted a single time. The J gene is TRBJ2-7, the V gene TRBV7-2, with 8 bases identical to TRBD2. The germline V gene encodes CDR1 SGHTA and CDR2 FQGNSA. The trim removed 4 bases at V and 3 bases at J, leaving 5 bases unmatched. The CDR3 covers 14 residues. CDR3 region: CASSSSGGNYEQYF. Written as DNA, the CDR3 is TGTGCCAGCAGCTCTTCGGGAGGGAACTACGAGCAGTACTTC.

The chain has TRBV25-1 and TRBJ1-3, with D perhaps TRBD1 (6 bases). The CDR3 runs to 15 residues. V lost 3 bases and J lost 2, with 11 bases in between. CDR1 is MGHDK, CDR2 SYGVNS, per germline. The CDR3 nucleotides read TGTGCCAGCAGTGACATACAGGGCACTGGAAACACCATATATTTT. Its protein product is CASSDIQGTGNTIYF.

V and J are TRBV5-4 and TRBJ2-7; 13 bases are shared with TRBD2. The CDR3 has 17 amino acids. V lost 4 bases and J lost 2; bases outside the gene matches: 9. Per germline, CDR1 SGHNT and CDR2 YYREEE (reference sequence). CDR3 residues: CASSITRTSGGTYEQYF. DNA of the CDR3: TGTGCCAGCAGCATTACTCGGACTAGCGGGGGAACCTACGAGCAGTACTTC.

The CDR3 loop reads CASTRSGTGGTPMDNSPLHF. The CDR3 nucleotides read TGTGCCAGCACTAGATCCGGGACAGGGGGCACCCCGATGGATAATTCACCCCTCCACTTT. This chain links TRBV6-4 with TRBJ1-6; 12 bases align to TRBD1. The CDR3 loop spans 20 amino acids. Germline V lookup: CDR1 MRHNA, CDR2 SNTAGT. V shed 7 bases and J 5 bases; nucleotides not matched to a gene: 18.

This chain joins TRBV19 and TRBJ1-4; no definite D call. Germline values: CDR1 LNHDA, CDR2 SQIVND (reference sequence). CDR3 size: 14 residues. V was pared by 4 bases and J by 3 bases, with 9 bases between. CDR3 DNA sequence: TGTGCCAGTAGTAATGGGCAGTCTAATGAAAAACTGTTTTTT. Its translation: CASSNGQSNEKLFF.

The chain couples TRBV28 to TRBJ1-6, with 7 positions matching TRBD1. The CDR3 runs 15 residues. V trimming: 5 bases; J trimming: 9 bases; junction bases outside the gene matches: 10. Per the germline V gene, CDR1 is MDHEN and CDR2 is SYDVKM. The CDR3: CASSPPRQGSSPLHF. CDR3 DNA sequence: TGTGCCAGCAGTCCCCCTCGACAGGGCAGTTCACCCCTCCACTTT.

The chain joins TRBV5-6 to TRBJ1-6; the D is unclear. CDR3 length: 13 amino acids. The V end lost 2 bases, the J end lost 8 bases, and 8 bases lay between the germline ends. CDR1 is SGHDT and CDR2 is YYEEEE in the germline V gene. In nucleotides, the CDR3 is TGTGCCAGCAGCTTAAGGGCAGATTCACCCCTCCACTTT. Translated: CASSLRADSPLHF. Full variable domain (remainder filled in from reference TRBV5-6 and TRBJ1-6): DAGVTQSPTHLIKTRGQQVTLRCSPKSGHDTVSWYQQALGQGPQFIFQYYEEEERQRGNFPDRFSGHQFPNYSSELNVNALLLGDSALYLCASSLRADSPLHFGNGTRLTVT.

The chain carries TRBV7-2 and TRBJ2-7, with 7 bases lining up with TRBD1. The CDR3 is 14 residues long. The germline CDR1 and CDR2 sequences are SGHTA and FQGNSA. V shed 4 bases and J 3 bases; nucleotides not matched to a gene: 6. As DNA, the CDR3 is TGTGCCAGCAGCTCGGGACAGCCTCTCTACGAGCAGTACTTC. Protein: CASSSGQPLYEQYF. Variable domain in full (rest from reference TRBV7-2 and TRBJ2-7): GAGVSQSPSNKVTEKGKDVELRCDPISGHTALYWYRQSLGQGLEFLIYFQGNSAPDKSGLPSDRFSAERTGGSVSTLTIQRTQQEDSAVYLCASSSGQPLYEQYFGPGTRLTVT.

The J gene is TRBJ2-3, the V gene TRBV27; 14 bases line up with TRBD2. The length of the CDR3 is 14 residues. CDR1 is MNHEY and CDR2 is SMNVEV in the germline V gene (reference sequence). V gave up 4 bases and J gave up 8 bases; unmatched junction bases: 2. CDR3 residues: CASSYGTSGGTQYF. The DNA for the CDR3 is TGTGCCAGCAGTTACGGGACTAGCGGGGGTACGCAGTATTTT.

This chain links TRBV5-1 with TRBJ1-2; maybe TRBD1 (5 bases). The CDR3 contains 15 residues. Germline CDR1 reads SGHRS; CDR2 reads YFSETQ. Trimming removed 2 bases at V and 6 bases at J, with 17 bases between. The CDR3 sequence is CASSFVVAGRDGYTF. In nucleotides, the CDR3 is TGCGCCAGCAGCTTTGTCGTGGCAGGGAGGGATGGCTACACCTTC.

This chain links TRBV5-1 with TRBJ2-6, with unresolved D. CDR1 and CDR2 from the germline V gene are SGHRS and YFSETQ. V lost 0 bases to trimming and J lost 4 bases, with 8 bases between them. The CDR3 is 15 residues long. The DNA of the CDR3 is TGCGCCAGCAGCTTGGCATGGGGAGGGGCCAACGTCCTGACTTTC. It is translated as CASSLAWGGANVLTF.

The chain carries TRBV19 and TRBJ1-1; TRBD1 aligns across 9 bases. The CDR3 loop spans 16 amino acids. CDR1 and CDR2 (germline): LNHDA, SQIVND (reference sequence). V lost 4 bases to trimming and J lost 0 bases; unmatched junction nucleotides: 6. CDR3 amino acids: CASSTTGGPLNTEAFF. The CDR3 DNA is TGTGCCAGTAGTACGACAGGGGGACCATTGAACACTGAAGCTTTCTTT. Drawing the rest from reference TRBV19 and TRBJ1-1, the complete variable domain is DGGITQSPKYLFRKEGQNVTLSCEQNLNHDAMYWYRQDPGQGLRLIYYSQIVNDFQKGDIAEGYSVSREKKESFPLTVTSAQKNPTAFYLCASSTTGGPLNTEAFFGQGTRLTVV.

The rearrangement joins TRBV7-2 to TRBJ2-2; 14 bases match TRBD2. The V segment lost 5 bases and the J segment 6 bases; nucleotides outside the gene matches: 8. There are 17 residues in the CDR3. The germline V gene encodes CDR1 SGHTA and CDR2 FQGNSA. The CDR3 here is CASSPRLAGGFSGELFF. The CDR3 DNA reads TGTGCCAGCAGCCCTCGACTAGCGGGGGGGTTTTCCGGGGAGCTGTTTTTT. The whole variable domain, filled in from reference TRBV7-2 and TRBJ2-2, reads GAGVSQSPSNKVTEKGKDVELRCDPISGHTALYWYRQSLGQGLEFLIYFQGNSAPDKSGLPSDRFSAERTGGSVSTLTIQRTQQEDSAVYLCASSPRLAGGFSGELFFGEGSRLTVL.